The 2 T cell receptor beta chains below all came from one sample that was sequenced in a study of T cells in localized non-small cell lung cancer. The data were produced by immunoSEQ multiplex PCR, yet TCRdb's version contains in-frame clones alone and is incomplete. The repertoire includes thousands of clones, less than 30% of them detected once, and approximately 18% sits in the top ten. The sequencing used normal lung tissue next to the tumor, collected before any cancer treatment. The receptors shown here come from a woman aged 35-75 years with stage II squamous cell lung carcinoma.

This clone has a handful of counts. The chain joins TRBV11-3 to TRBJ2-6; 7 positions agree with TRBD2. V shed 0 bases, J shed 2 bases, and the junction held 1 base outside the gene matches. The CDR3 contains 16 residues. The germline V gene encodes CDR1 SGHNT and CDR2 YENEEA. CDR3 nucleotide sequence: TGTGCCAGCAGCTTAGAGGGGGGGACTGGGGCCAACGTCCTGACTTTC. Encoded protein: CASSLEGGTGANVLTF.

The genes are TRBV28 and TRBJ1-2; no firm D call. CDR3 length: 13 residues. The V end was cut by 5 bases, the J end by 4 bases, with 11 bases between. The germline V gene has CDR1 MDHEN and CDR2 SYDVKM. The CDR3 spells CASSGQNGYGYTF. The CDR3, as DNA: TGTGCCAGCAGTGGGCAGAACGGCTATGGCTACACCTTC.